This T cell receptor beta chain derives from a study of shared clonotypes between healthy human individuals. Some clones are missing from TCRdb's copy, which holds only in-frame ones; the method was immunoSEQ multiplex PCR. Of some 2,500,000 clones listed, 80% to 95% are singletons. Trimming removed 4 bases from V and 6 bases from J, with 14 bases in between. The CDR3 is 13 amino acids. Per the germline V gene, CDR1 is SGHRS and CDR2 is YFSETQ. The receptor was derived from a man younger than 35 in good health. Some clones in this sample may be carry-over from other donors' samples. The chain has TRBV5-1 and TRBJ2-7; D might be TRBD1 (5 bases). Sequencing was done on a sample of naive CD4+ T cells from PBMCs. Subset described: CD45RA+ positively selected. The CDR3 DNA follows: TGCGCCAGCAGCGGGGCCCCGGCCCCCGAGCAGTACTTC. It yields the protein CASSGAPAPEQYF. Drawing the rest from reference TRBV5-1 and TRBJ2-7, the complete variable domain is KAGVTQTPRYLIKTRGQQVTLSCSPISGHRSVSWYQQTPGQGLQFLFEYFSETQRNKGNFPGRFSGRQFSNSRSEMNVSTLELGDSALYLCASSGAPAPEQYFGPGTRLTVT.